Shown below are 5 T cell receptor beta chains from a single sample sequenced in a study of response to subunit inactivated influenza vaccine. MiXCR was run by TCRdb on the RT-PCR reads, yielding one entry per CDR3 protein. The sample holds hundreds of thousands of distinct CDR3 sequences, less than 8% seen once. The specimen was PBMCs from blood, collected around 2 years after vaccination. These TCRs come from a man between 50 and 69 years old who received an inactivated influenza vaccine.

This clonotype was counted only a few times. DNA of the CDR3: TGCAGTGCTAGTCTGTGGGGCAGGGGGCGAAATAGCAATCAGCCCCAGCATTTT. It is translated as CSASLWGRGRNSNQPQHF. V gene TRBV20-1 combines with J gene TRBJ1-5; 8 bases are shared with TRBD1. The CDR3 sequence is 18 residues long. The V segment lost 3 bases and the J segment 0 bases; nucleotides outside the gene matches: 13. Germline lookup yields CDR1 DFQATT and CDR2 SNEGSKA (reference sequence).

The sample holds a few counts of this clonotype. The rearrangement links TRBV5-1 to TRBJ1-3, with TRBD1 matching 7 bases. The germline V gene has CDR1 SGHRS and CDR2 YFSETQ. After removal of 4 bases from V and 4 bases from J, the junction contained 8 bases not matched to a gene. The CDR3 covers 15 residues. DNA for the CDR3: TGCGCCAGCAGCGCCTCCGGGACAGTCGGAAACACCATATATTTT. Translating gives CASSASGTVGNTIYF.

In this sample, this clonotype turned up a few times. The J gene is TRBJ2-1, the V gene TRBV6-1, with D maybe TRBD1 (5 bases). The CDR3 spans 11 residues. Trimming cost V 6 bases and J 11 bases, with 11 bases left between them. Germline V gene sequence: CDR1 MNHNS, CDR2 SASEGT. CDR3 region: CASSLDSQQFF. The CDR3 DNA follows: TGTGCCAGCAGCCTAGACAGTCAGCAGTTCTTC.

This chain connects TRBV5-1 to TRBJ2-3; D gene ambiguous. There are 14 residues in the CDR3. Trimming left V 4 bases short and J 4 bases short, with 13 bases between. Germline V gives CDR1 SGHRS, CDR2 YFSETQ. CDR3 residues: CASSASGGSDTQYF. The CDR3 DNA sequence: TGCGCCAGCAGCGCCTCGGGCGGTTCAGATACGCAGTATTTT.

There are many counts of this clonotype. The gene calls are TRBV5-8 and TRBJ2-1; TRBD2 matches at 9 bases. CDR1 is SGHTS, CDR2 YDEGEE, per germline. The CDR3 contains 20 residues. The ends lost 0 bases at V and 0 bases at J; junction bases unmatched: 13. The DNA for the CDR3 is TGTGCCAGCAGCTTGGGGATACTGCAGCGGGGGGCTACCTCCTACAATGAGCAGTTCTTC. Amino acids: CASSLGILQRGATSYNEQFF.